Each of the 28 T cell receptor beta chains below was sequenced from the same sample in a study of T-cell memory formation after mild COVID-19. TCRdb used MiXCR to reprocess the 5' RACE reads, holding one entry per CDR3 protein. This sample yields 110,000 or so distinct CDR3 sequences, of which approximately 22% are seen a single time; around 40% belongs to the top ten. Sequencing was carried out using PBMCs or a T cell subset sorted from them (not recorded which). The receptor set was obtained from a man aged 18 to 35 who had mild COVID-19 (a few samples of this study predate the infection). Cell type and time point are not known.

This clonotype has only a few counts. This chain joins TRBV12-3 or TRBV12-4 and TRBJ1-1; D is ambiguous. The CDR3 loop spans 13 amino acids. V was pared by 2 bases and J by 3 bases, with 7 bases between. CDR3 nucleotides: TGTGCCAGCAGTTTAATTACCCACACTGAAGCTTTCTTT. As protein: CASSLITHTEAFF.

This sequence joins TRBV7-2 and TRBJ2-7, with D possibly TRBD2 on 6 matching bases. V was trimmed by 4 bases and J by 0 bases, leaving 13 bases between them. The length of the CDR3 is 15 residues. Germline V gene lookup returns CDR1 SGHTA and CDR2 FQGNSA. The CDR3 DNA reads TGTGCCAGCAGCTGCCTAGCGAATAGCTCCTACGAGCAGTACTTC. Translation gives CASSCLANSSYEQYF.

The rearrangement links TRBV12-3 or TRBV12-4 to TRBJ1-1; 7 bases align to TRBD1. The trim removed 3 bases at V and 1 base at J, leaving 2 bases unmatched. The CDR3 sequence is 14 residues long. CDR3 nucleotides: TGTGCCAGCAGTTTGGGACAGCAGAACACTGAAGCTTTCTTT. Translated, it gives CASSLGQQNTEAFF.

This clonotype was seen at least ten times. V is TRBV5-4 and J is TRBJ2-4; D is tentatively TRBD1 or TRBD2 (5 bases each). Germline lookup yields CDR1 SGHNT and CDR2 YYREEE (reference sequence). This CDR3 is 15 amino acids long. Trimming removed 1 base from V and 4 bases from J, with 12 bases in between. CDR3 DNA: TGTGCCAGCAGCTTGAGAGGGGATGGGAAAAACATTCAGTACTTC. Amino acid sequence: CASSLRGDGKNIQYF. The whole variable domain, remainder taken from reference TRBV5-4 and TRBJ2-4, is ETGVTQSPTHLIKTRGQQVTLRCSSQSGHNTVSWYQQALGQGPQFIFQYYREEENGRGNFPPRFSGLQFPNYSSELNVNALELDDSALYLCASSLRGDGKNIQYFGAGTRLSVL.

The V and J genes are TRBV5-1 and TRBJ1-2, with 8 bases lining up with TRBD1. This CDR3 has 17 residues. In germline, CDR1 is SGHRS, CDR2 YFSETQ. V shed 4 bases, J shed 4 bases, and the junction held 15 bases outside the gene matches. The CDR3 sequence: CASSAGTGDFRIYGYTF. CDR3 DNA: TGCGCCAGCAGCGCCGGGACAGGAGATTTCAGGATCTATGGCTACACCTTC.

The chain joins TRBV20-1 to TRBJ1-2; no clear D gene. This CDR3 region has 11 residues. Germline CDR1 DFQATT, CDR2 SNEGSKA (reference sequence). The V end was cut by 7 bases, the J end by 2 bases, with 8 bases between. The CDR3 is CSVPQNYGYTF. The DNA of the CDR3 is TGCAGTGTCCCGCAAAACTATGGCTACACCTTC.

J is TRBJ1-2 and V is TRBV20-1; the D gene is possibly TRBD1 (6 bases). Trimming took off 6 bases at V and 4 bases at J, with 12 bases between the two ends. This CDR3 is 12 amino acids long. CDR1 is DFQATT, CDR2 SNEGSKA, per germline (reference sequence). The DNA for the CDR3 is TGCAGTGCCCCCCCAGGGGCCTATGGCTACACCTTC. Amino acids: CSAPPGAYGYTF.

CDR3 region: CASSLLAQTTDTQYF. CDR3 coding DNA: TGCGCCAGCAGCTTACTAGCCCAGACCACAGATACGCAGTATTTT. V is TRBV4-1 and J is TRBJ2-3, with a possible D match to TRBD2 (6 bases). V gave up 5 bases and J gave up 2 bases, with 14 bases separating them. The germline gives CDR1 MGHRA, CDR2 YSYEKL. The CDR3 extends over 15 amino acids.

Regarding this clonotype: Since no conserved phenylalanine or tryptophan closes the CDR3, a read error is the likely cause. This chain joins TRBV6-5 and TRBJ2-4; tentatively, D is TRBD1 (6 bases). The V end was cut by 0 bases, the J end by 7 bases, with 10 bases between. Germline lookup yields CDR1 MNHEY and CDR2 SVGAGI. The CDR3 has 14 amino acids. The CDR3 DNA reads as TGTGCCAGCAGTTACTCGGTGCAGGGGAACATTCAGTACTTA. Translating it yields CASSYSVQGNIQYL.

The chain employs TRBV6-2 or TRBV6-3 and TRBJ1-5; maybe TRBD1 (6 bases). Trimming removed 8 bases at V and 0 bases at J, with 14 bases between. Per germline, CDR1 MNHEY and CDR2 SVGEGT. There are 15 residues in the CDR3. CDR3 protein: CASALTGYSNQPQHF. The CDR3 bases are TGTGCCAGCGCCCTGACAGGCTATAGCAATCAGCCCCAGCATTTT.

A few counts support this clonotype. The CDR3 nucleotides read TGTGCCAGCAGCTTAGACCCAGAGGCGAACACCGGGGAGCTGTTTTTT. Encoded protein: CASSLDPEANTGELFF. The chain joins TRBV7-3 to TRBJ2-2; D is uncertain. Trimming took off 2 bases at V and 0 bases at J, with 10 bases between the two ends. This CDR3 is built from 16 residues. CDR1 and CDR2 from the germline V gene are SGHTA and FQGTGA.

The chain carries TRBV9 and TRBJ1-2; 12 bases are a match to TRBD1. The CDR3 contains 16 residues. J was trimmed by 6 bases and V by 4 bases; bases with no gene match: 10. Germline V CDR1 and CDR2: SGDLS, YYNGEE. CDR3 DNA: TGTGCCAGCAGCATCCCCAACGGGACAGGGGGCGATGGCTACACCTTC. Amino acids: CASSIPNGTGGDGYTF.

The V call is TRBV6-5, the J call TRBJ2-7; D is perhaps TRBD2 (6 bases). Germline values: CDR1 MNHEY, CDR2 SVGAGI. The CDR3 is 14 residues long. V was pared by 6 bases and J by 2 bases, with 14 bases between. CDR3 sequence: CASRPRDFTYEQYF. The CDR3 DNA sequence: TGTGCCAGCAGACCCCGGGACTTTACCTACGAGCAGTACTTC.

The CDR3 coding sequence is TGTGCCAGCAGCCATCCTGCCAGAAGCTCTGGAAACACCATATATTTT. Translating gives CASSHPARSSGNTIYF. The chain combines TRBV7-2 with TRBJ1-3; no clear D. The CDR3 covers 16 residues. Trimming cost V 5 bases and J 0 bases, with 14 bases left between them. The germline CDR1 and CDR2 sequences are SGHTA and FQGNSA.

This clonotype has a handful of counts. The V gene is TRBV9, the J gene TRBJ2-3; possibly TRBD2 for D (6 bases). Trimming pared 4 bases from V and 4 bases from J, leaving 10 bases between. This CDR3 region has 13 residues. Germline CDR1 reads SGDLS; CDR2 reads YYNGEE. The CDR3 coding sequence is TGTGCCAGCAGCAAGGGCGGGGCAGATACGCAGTATTTT. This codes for CASSKGGADTQYF.

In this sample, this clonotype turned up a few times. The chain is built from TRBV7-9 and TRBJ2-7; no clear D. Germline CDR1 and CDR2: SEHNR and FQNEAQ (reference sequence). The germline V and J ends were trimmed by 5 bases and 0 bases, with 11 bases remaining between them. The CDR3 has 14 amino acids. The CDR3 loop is CASSPRSSSYEQYV. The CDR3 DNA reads TGTGCCAGCAGCCCTAGGTCGAGCTCCTACGAGCAGTACGTC.

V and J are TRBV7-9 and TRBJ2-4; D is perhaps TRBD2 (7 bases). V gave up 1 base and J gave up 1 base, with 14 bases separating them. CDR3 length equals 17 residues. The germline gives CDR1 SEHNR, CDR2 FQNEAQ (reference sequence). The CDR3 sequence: CASSLVQGRDAKNIQYF. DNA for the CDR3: TGTGCCAGCAGCTTAGTCCAGGGGAGGGACGCCAAAAACATTCAGTACTTC.

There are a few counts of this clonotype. The CDR3 region is CASSFGFEQFF. CDR3 DNA: TGTGCCAGCAGCTTCGGATTTGAGCAGTTCTTC. The rearrangement joins TRBV11-2 to TRBJ2-1, with D hard to call. CDR1 is SGHAT and CDR2 is FQNNGV in the germline V gene. V lost 3 bases and J 9 bases, leaving 6 bases between the germline ends. CDR3 length: 11 residues.

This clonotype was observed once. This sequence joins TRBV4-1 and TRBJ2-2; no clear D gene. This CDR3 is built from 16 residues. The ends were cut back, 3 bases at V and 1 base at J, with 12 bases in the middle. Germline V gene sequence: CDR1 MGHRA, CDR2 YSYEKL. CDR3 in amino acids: CASSHVRGMNTGELFF. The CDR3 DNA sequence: TGCGCCAGCAGCCACGTCCGAGGAATGAACACCGGGGAGCTGTTTTTT.

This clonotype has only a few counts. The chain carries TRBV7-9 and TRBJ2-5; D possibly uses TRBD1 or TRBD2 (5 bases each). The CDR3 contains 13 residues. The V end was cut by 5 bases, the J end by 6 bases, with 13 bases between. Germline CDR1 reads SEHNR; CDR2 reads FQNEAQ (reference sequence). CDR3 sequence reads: CASSRDQQKTQYF. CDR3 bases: TGTGCCAGCAGCCGGGACCAGCAAAAGACCCAGTACTTC. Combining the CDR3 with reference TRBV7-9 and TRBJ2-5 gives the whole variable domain DTGVSQNPRHKITKRGQNVTFRCDPISEHNRLYWYRQTLGQGPEFLTYFQNEAQLEKSRLLSDRFSAERPKGSFSTLEIQRTEQGDSAMYLCASSRDQQKTQYFGPGTRLLVL.

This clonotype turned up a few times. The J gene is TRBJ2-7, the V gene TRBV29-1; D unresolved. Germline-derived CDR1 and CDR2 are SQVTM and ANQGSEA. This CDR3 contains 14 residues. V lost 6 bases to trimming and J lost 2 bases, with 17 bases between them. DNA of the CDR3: TGCAGCGTCATGAGACTGGAGCAAGCCTACGAGCAGTACTTC. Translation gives CSVMRLEQAYEQYF.

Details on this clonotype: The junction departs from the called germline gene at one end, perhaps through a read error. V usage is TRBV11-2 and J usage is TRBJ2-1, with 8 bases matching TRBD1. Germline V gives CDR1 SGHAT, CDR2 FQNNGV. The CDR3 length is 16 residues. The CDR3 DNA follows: TGTGCCAGCAGCGTAGACCCCGGGACAGGAGGCAATGAGCAGTTCTTC. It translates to CASSVDPGTGGNEQFF.

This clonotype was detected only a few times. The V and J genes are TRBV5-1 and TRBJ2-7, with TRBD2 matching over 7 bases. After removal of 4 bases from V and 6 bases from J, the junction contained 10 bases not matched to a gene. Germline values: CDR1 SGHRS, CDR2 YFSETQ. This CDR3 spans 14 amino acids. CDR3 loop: CASSPTGGTGEQYV. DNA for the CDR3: TGCGCCAGCAGCCCGACGGGGGGAACGGGCGAGCAGTACGTC.

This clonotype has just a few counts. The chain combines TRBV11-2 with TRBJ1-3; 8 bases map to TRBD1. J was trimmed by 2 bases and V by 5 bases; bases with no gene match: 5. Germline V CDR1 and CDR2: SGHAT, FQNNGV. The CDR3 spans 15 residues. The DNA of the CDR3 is TGTGCCAGCAGCGGACAGGGACAGCCTGGAAACACCATATATTTT. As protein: CASSGQGQPGNTIYF.

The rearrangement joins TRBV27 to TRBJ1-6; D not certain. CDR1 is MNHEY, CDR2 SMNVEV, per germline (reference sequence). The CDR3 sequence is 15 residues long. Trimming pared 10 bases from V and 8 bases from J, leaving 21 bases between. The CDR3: CATKTATLLDSPLHF. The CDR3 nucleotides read TGTGCCACCAAAACAGCGACGCTTTTGGATTCACCCCTCCACTTT.

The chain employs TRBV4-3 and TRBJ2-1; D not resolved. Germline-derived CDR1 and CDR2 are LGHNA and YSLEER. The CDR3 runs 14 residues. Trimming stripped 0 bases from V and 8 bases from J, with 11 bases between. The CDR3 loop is CASSQEVSTDEQFF. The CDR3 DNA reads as TGCGCCAGCAGCCAAGAAGTTTCCACCGATGAGCAGTTCTTC.

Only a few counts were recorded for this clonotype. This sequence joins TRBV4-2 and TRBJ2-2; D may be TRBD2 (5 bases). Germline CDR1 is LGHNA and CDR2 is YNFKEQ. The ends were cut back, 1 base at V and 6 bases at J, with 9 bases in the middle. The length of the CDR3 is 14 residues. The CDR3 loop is CASSQVTGAGELFF. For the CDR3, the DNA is TGTGCCAGCAGCCAAGTGACCGGGGCCGGGGAGCTGTTTTTT.

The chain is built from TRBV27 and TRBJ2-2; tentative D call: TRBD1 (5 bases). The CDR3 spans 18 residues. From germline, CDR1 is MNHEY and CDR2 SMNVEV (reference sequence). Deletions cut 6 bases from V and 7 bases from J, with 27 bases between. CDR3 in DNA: TGTGCCAGCAGGCCTGCGTTGATGGGGCGCTTGGGTATCGGGGAGCTGTTTTTT. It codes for CASRPALMGRLGIGELFF.